The 13 T cell receptor beta chains presented below share a single source sample, sequenced in a study of vaccination and CD4 T cells after COVID-19 (dated by TCRdb to between 2022 and 2023). Library preparation employed PCR. This sample was sequenced with an Illumina iSeq 100. TCRdb handled the public reads itself, with Q25 trimming in fastp and clone calling in MiXCR, and kept productive beta chains. Rows are unified per CDR3 protein, each entry keeping the most common DNA and genes. This sample has some 16,000 distinct CDR3 sequences in its table, and about 70% of those were observed once. The biggest ten clones account for around 1.1% of the sample. Source: CD4+ T cells from blood, taken after SARS-CoV-2 vaccination. Receptors were obtained from a human donor who had recovered from COVID-19.

This clonotype came up a few times. J is TRBJ2-2 and V is TRBV28, with TRBD1 matching over 9 bases. Germline trimming cut 3 bases from V and 0 bases from J; bases unmatched to any gene: 8. CDR1 is MDHEN and CDR2 is SYDVKM in the germline V gene. The CDR3 runs to 18 residues. The CDR3 coding sequence is TGTGCCAGCAGTTTTTGGGGCACAGGGGGCGCGAACACCGGGGAGCTGTTTTTT. Its translation is CASSFWGTGGANTGELFF. Complete variable domain (other parts from reference TRBV28 and TRBJ2-2): DVKVTQSSRYLVKRTGEKVFLECVQDMDHENMFWYRQDPGLGLRLIYFSYDVKMKEKGDIPEGYSVSREKKERFSLILESASTNQTSMYLCASSFWGTGGANTGELFFGEGSRLTVL.

This clonotype was counted only a few times. The rearrangement uses TRBV7-3 and TRBJ2-5; D not certain. Trimming left V 1 base short and J 1 base short, with 4 bases between. CDR3 length: 13 amino acids. Germline values: CDR1 SGHTA, CDR2 FQGTGA. The CDR3 sequence is CASSLNSQETQYF. The CDR3 DNA follows: TGTGCCAGCAGCTTAAACAGCCAAGAGACCCAGTACTTC.

Remarks on this clonotype: One end of the junction does not line up with germline, which may come from a read error. The chain couples TRBV15 to TRBJ2-5; D remains ambiguous. The CDR3 extends over 12 amino acids. Germline assignment: CDR1 LNHNV and CDR2 YYDKDF (reference sequence). CDR3 residues: CATRREQETQYF. The CDR3 DNA follows: TGTGCCACCAGAAGAGAGCAAGAGACCCAGTACTTC.

The rearrangement uses TRBV7-6 and TRBJ2-3; TRBD1 might be the D (6 bases). V dropped 1 base and J dropped 5 bases, with 7 bases sitting between them. CDR1 and CDR2 from the germline V gene are SGHVS and FNYEAQ. This CDR3 spans 13 amino acids. The CDR3, as DNA: TGTGCCAGCAGCTTAGACAGGGTAGATACGCAGTATTTT. This gives the protein CASSLDRVDTQYF.

The J gene is TRBJ2-3, the V gene TRBV6-4; D gene unclear. The CDR3 consists of 13 residues. Trimming removed 4 bases from V and 0 bases from J, with 5 bases in between. Germline CDR1 reads MRHNA; CDR2 reads SNTAGT. This CDR3 reads CASSVSSTDTQYF. The CDR3 coding sequence is TGTGCCAGCAGTGTCTCCAGCACAGATACGCAGTATTTT.

CDR3 DNA: TGTGCCAGCAGCTCCTCCCTCATAGGGAGCTACGAGCAGTACTTC. It codes for CASSSSLIGSYEQYF. The V and J genes are TRBV7-2 and TRBJ2-7, with D possibly TRBD2 on 5 matching bases. V was shortened by 4 bases and J by 3 bases, with 16 bases between the two germline ends. The CDR3 runs 15 residues. Germline loops: CDR1 SGHTA, CDR2 FQGNSA.

The genes are TRBV6-2 or TRBV6-3 and TRBJ1-5; D gene ambiguous. V lost 3 bases and J lost 6, with 15 bases in between. This CDR3 has 15 amino acids. In germline, CDR1 is MNHEY, CDR2 SVGEGT. CDR3 in amino acids: CASSYSLIISQPQHF. DNA of the CDR3: TGTGCCAGCAGTTATTCCTTGATCATAAGTCAGCCCCAGCATTTT.

The chain uses TRBV2 and TRBJ1-6, with 7 bases matching TRBD1. The CDR3 loop spans 12 amino acids. Germline CDR1 and CDR2: SNHLY and FYNNEI. J lost 15 bases, V lost 4 bases, and 6 bases had no gene match. The CDR3 reads CASSAKGANLHF. The CDR3 nucleotides are TGTGCCAGCAGTGCAAAGGGGGCAAACCTCCACTTT.

V gene TRBV7-2 combines with J gene TRBJ2-2, with 9 positions matching TRBD1. The J segment lost 7 bases and the V segment lost 5 bases, leaving 11 bases of the junction unmatched. Germline V gives CDR1 SGHTA, CDR2 FQGNSA. CDR3 length equals 16 residues. Written as DNA, the CDR3 is TGTGCCAGCAGCCTCAGGGACAGGGTAGTTATCGGGGAGCTGTTTTTT. This codes for CASSLRDRVVIGELFF.

This chain uses TRBV5-1 with TRBJ2-6; TRBD2 might be the D (8 bases). Germline values: CDR1 SGHRS, CDR2 YFSETQ. CDR3 size: 17 residues. V was clipped by 4 bases and J by 2 bases, with 16 bases between them. The CDR3 bases are TGCGCCAGCAGCAGGGACAGCGGGGGAACTGGGGCCAACGTCCTGACTTTC. Encoded protein: CASSRDSGGTGANVLTF.

The chain carries TRBV21-1 and TRBJ2-7; the D call of TRBD1 is as the table states it, not checked on the DNA. TRBV21-1 counts as a pseudogene. This CDR3 is 14 amino acids long. This chain's CDR3 is CASSGGQGTYEQYF. In nucleotides, the CDR3 is TGTGCCAGCAGCGGAGGACAGGGAACCTACGAGCAGTACTTC.

This clonotype was counted only a few times. The chain couples TRBV15 to TRBJ2-5; 7 nucleotides align to TRBD1. J lost 5 bases, V lost 1 base, and 4 bases had no gene match. CDR1 is LNHNV, CDR2 YYDKDF, per germline (reference sequence). This CDR3 region has 14 residues. In DNA form, the CDR3 reads TGTGCCACCAGCAGAGTTGGGACAGATGAGACCCAGTACTTC. It encodes CATSRVGTDETQYF.

The V call is TRBV30, the J call TRBJ1-1, with a possible D match to TRBD1 (6 bases). CDR3 size: 15 residues. Germline assignment: CDR1 GTSNPN and CDR2 SVGIG (reference sequence). V was trimmed by 0 bases and J by 0 bases, leaving 11 bases between them. The chain's CDR3 is CAWSVSYRVNTEAFF. CDR3 in DNA: TGTGCCTGGAGTGTAAGCTACAGGGTGAACACTGAAGCTTTCTTT.